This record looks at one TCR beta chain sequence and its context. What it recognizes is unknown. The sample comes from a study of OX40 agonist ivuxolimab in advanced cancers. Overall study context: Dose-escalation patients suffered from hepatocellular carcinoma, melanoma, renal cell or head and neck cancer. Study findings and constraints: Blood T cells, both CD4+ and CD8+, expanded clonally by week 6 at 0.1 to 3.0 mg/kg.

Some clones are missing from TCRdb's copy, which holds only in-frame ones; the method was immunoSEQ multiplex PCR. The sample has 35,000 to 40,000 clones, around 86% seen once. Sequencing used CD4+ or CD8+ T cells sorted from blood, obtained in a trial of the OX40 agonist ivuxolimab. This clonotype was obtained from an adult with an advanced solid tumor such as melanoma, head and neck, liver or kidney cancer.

The CDR3, as DNA: TGTGCCAGCAGCTTAGGGCGGCTCCAAGAGACCCAGTACTTC. It yields the protein CASSLGRLQETQYF. The chain carries TRBV5-8 and TRBJ2-5; D is undetermined. The CDR3 is 14 amino acids. The V gene's germline CDR1 is SGHTS and CDR2 YDEGEE. Trimming took off 2 bases at V and 1 base at J, with 9 bases between the two ends.